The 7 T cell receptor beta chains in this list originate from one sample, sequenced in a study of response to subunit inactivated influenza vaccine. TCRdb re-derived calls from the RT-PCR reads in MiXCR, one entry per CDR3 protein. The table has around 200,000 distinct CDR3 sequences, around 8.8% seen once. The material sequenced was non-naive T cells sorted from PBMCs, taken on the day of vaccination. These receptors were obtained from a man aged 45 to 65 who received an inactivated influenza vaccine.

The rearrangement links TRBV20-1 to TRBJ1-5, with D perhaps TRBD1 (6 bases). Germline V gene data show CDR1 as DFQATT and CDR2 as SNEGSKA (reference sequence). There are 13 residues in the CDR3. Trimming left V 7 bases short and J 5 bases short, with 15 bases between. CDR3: CSVGGQTDQPQHF. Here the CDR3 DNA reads TGCAGTGTGGGGGGGCAGACGGATCAGCCCCAGCATTTT.

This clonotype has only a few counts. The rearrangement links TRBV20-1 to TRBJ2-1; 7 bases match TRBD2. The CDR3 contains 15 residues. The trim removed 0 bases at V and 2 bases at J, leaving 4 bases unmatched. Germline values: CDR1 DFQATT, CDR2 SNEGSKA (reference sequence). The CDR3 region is CSARDISGAYNEQFF. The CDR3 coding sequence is TGCAGTGCTAGAGATATAAGCGGGGCCTACAATGAGCAGTTCTTC.

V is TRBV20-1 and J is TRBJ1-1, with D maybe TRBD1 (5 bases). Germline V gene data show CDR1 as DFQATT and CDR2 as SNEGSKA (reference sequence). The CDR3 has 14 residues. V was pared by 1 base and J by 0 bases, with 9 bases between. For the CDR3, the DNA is TGCAGTGCTAGAGCTGGACATTTGAACACTGAAGCTTTCTTT. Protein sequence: CSARAGHLNTEAFF.

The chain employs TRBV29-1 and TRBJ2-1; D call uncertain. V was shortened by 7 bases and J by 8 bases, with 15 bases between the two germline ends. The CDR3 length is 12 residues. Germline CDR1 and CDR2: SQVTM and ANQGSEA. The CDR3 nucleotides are TGCAGCGCCACACATACCCAGTATGAGCAGTTCTTC. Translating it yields CSATHTQYEQFF.

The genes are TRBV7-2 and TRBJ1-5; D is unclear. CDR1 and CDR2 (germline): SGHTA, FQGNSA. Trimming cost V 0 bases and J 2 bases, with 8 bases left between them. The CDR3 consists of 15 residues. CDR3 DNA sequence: TGTGCCAGCAGCTTAGCAGGGTATCGCAATCAGCCCCAGCATTTT. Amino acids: CASSLAGYRNQPQHF.

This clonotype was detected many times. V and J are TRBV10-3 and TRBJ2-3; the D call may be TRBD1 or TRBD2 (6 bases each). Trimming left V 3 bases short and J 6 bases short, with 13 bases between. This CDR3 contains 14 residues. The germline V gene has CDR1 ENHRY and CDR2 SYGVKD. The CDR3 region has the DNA TGTGCCATCAGTGACGGGGGCTCAGGGGATACGCAGTATTTT. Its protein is CAISDGGSGDTQYF.

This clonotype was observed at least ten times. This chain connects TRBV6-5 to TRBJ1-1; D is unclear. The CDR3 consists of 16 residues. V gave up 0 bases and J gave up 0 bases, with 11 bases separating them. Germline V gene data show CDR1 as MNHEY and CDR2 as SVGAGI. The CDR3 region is CASSYSIAQLNTEAFF. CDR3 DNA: TGTGCCAGCAGTTACTCGATCGCCCAGTTGAACACTGAAGCTTTCTTT.